The T cell receptor (beta chain) under discussion was sequenced for a study of blood T cell repertoires in COVID-19. Study in general: Sources were T cells, B-cell-depleted T cells, or PBMCs; the material itself was cDNA or gDNA.

How the authors handled the data: Counts of nucleated cells, estimated from reference gene primer amplification, were obtained. Sequencing used immunoSEQ multiplex PCR; TCRdb keeps in-frame clones, though not all of them. From that table come the V and J calls and clone size; the DNA was used to work out D and trimming. This table has about 220,000 clones, more than 85% appearing once. V was pared by 4 bases and J by 3 bases, with 14 bases between. CDR1 and CDR2 (germline): MNHEY, SVGAGI. This CDR3 contains 15 residues. The chain has TRBV6-5 and TRBJ2-3, with unresolved D. Sequencing was performed on peripheral blood. This TCR was recovered from a woman in her forties or fifties with COVID-19, enrolled during active disease. For the CDR3, the DNA is TGTGCCAGCAGTTCCCTCGGAGCTGGGACAGATACGCAGTATTTT. Protein sequence: CASSSLGAGTDTQYF.